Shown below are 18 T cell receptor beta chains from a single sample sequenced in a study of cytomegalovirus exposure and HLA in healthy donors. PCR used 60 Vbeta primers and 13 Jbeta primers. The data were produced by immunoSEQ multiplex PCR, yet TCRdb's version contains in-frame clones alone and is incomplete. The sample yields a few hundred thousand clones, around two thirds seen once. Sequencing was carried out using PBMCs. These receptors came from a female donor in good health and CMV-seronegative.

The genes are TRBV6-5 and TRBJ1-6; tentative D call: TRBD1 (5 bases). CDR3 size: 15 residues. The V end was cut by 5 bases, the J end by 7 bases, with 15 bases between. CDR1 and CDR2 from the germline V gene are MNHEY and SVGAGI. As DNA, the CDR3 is TGTGCCAGCAGTGCCATTGGGGGGGGAAATTCACCCCTCCACTTT. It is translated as CASSAIGGGNSPLHF.

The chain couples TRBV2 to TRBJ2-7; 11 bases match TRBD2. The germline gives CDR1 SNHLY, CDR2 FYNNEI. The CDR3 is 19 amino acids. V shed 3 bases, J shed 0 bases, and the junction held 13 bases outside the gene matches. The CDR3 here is CASSDVAGGLRISSYEQYF. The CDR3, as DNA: TGTGCCAGCAGTGATGTAGCGGGAGGGCTGAGAATAAGCTCCTACGAGCAGTACTTC.

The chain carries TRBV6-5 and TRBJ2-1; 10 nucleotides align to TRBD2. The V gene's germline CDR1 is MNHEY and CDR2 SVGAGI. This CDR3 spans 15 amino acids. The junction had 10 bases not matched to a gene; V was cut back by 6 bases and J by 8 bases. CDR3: CASSPPLAGVDEQFF. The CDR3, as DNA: TGTGCCAGCAGCCCACCTCTAGCGGGAGTTGATGAGCAGTTCTTC.

In DNA, the CDR3 is TGTGCCAGCAGCCCCTCTAGCTCCGTCTCCTACGAGCAGTACTTC. Translated, it gives CASSPSSSVSYEQYF. The chain carries TRBV2 and TRBJ2-7; weak D call: TRBD2 (5 bases). The germline CDR1 and CDR2 sequences are SNHLY and FYNNEI. Between the trimmed V and J ends, which lost 6 bases and 0 bases, there was a span of 15 bases. The CDR3 has 15 residues.

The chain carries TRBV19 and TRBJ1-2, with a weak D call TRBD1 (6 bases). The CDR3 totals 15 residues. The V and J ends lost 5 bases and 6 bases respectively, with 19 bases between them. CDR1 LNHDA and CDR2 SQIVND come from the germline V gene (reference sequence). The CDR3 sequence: CASSPAATGPDGYTF. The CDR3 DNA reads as TGTGCCAGTAGTCCTGCCGCTACAGGGCCGGATGGCTACACCTTC.

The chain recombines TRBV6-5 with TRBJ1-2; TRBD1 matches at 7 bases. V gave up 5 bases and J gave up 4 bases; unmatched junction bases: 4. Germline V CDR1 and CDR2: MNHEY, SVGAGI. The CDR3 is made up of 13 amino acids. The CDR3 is CASSQTGVYGYTF. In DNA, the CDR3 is TGTGCCAGCAGTCAAACAGGGGTCTATGGCTACACCTTC.

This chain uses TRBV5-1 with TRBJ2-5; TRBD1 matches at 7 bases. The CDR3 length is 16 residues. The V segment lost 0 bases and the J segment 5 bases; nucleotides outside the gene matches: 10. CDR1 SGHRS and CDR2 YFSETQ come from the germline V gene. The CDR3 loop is CASSLAGTDPRETQYF. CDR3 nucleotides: TGCGCCAGCAGCTTGGCCGGGACAGACCCTCGGGAGACCCAGTACTTC.

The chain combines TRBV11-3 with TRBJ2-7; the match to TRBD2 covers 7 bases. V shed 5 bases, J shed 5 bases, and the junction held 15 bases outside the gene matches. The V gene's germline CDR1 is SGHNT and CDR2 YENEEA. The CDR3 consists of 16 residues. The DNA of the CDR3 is TGTGCCAGCAGCCGCTCCCTGGGTGCGGGAGAGGACGAGCAGTACTTC. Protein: CASSRSLGAGEDEQYF.

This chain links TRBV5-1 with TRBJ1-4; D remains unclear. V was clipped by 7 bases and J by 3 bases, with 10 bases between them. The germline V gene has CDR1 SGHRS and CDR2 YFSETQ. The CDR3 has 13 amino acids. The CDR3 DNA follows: TGCGCCAGCTCGGAGGTAGCTAATGAAAAACTGTTTTTT. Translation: CASSEVANEKLFF.

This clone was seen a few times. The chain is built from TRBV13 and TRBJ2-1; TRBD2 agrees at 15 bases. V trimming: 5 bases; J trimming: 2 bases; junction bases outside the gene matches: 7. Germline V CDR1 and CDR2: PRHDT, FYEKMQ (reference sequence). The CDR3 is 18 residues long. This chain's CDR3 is CASSGMGLAGGPYNEQFF. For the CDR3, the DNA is TGTGCCAGCAGCGGGATGGGACTAGCGGGAGGCCCCTACAATGAGCAGTTCTTC. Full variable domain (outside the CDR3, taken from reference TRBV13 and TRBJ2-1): AAGVIQSPRHLIKEKRETATLKCYPIPRHDTVYWYQQGPGQDPQFLISFYEKMQSDKGSIPDRFSAQQFSDYHSELNMSSLELGDSALYFCASSGMGLAGGPYNEQFFGPGTRLTVL.

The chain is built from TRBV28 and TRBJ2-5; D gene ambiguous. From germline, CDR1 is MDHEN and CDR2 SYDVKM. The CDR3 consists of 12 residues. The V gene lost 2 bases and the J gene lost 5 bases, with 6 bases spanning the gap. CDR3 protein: CASSLDSETQYF. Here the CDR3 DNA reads TGTGCCAGCAGTTTAGACTCGGAGACCCAGTACTTC.

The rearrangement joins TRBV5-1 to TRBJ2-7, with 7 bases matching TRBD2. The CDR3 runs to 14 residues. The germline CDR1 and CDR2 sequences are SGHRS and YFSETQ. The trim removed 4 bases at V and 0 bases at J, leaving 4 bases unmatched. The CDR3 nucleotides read TGCGCCAGCAGCCCTAGCGGATCCTCCTACGAGCAGTACTTC. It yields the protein CASSPSGSSYEQYF.

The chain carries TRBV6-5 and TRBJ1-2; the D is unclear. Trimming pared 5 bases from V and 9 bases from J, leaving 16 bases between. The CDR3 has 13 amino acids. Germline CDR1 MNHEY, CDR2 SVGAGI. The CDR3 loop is CASSEQSSWSYTF. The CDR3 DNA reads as TGTGCCAGCAGTGAACAGAGTTCATGGAGCTACACCTTC.

Here the CDR3 DNA reads TGTGCCAGCAGCGTAGATGAGGGGGGACAGGGAGCTTTCTTT. This translates into CASSVDEGGQGAFF. The chain has TRBV9 and TRBJ1-1; 9 bases match TRBD1. Germline V gene lookup returns CDR1 SGDLS and CDR2 YYNGEE. The CDR3 has 14 amino acids. J gave up 10 bases and V 0 bases, and 7 bases lay outside the gene matches.

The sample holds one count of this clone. CDR3 residues: CATDPSGRADTQYF. The CDR3 DNA is TGTGCCACCGACCCTAGCGGGAGGGCAGATACGCAGTATTTT. The rearrangement uses TRBV10-3 and TRBJ2-3, with TRBD2 matching 12 bases. The CDR3 extends over 14 amino acids. Unmatched junction bases numbered 6, after V lost 10 bases and J lost 4 bases. Germline V lookup: CDR1 ENHRY, CDR2 SYGVKD.

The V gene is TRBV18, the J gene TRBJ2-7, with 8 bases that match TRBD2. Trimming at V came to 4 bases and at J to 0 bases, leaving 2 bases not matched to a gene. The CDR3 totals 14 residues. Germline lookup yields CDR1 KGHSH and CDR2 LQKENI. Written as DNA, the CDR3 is TGTGCCAGCTCACAACTAGCGGTCTCCTACGAGCAGTACTTC. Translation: CASSQLAVSYEQYF.

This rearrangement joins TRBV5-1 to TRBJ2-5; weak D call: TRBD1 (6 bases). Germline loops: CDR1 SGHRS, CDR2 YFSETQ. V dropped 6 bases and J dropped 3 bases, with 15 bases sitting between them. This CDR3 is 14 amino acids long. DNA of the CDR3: TGCGCCAGCACACGCAGGGGTGGTGAAGAGACCCAGTACTTC. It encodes CASTRRGGEETQYF.

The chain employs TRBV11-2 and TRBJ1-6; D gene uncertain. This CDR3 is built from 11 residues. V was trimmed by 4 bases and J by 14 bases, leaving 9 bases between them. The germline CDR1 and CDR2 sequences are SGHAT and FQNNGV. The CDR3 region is CASSSGGSLHF. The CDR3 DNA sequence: TGTGCCAGCAGCTCGGGAGGCTCCCTCCACTTT.